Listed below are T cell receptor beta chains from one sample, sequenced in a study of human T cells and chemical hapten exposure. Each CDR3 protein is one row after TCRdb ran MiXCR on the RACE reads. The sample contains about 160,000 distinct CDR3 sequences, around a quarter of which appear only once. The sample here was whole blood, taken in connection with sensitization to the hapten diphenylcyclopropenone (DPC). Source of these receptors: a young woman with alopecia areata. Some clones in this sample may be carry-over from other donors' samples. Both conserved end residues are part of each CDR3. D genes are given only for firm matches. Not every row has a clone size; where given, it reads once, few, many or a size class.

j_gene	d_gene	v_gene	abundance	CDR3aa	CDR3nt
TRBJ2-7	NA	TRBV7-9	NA	CASSPPRSSEQYF	TGTGCCAGCAGCCCCCCCCGGTCTTCCGAGCAGTACTTC
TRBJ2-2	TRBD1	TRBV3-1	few	CASSQGTGTVRLFF	TGTGCCAGCAGCCAAGGGACAGGGACGGTTAGGCTGTTTTTT
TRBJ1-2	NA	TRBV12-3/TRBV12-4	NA	CASSFDGDYGYTF	TGTGCCAGCAGTTTCGACGGGGATTATGGCTACACCTTC
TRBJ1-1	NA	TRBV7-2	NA	CASSLFQGGTEAFF	TGTGCCAGCAGCTTATTCCAGGGTGGCACTGAAGCTTTCTTT
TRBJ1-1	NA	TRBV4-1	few	CASSQIILNTEAFF	TGCGCCAGCAGCCAAATAATATTGAACACTGAAGCTTTCTTT
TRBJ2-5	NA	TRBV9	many	CASSGLGVGETQYF	TGTGCCAGCAGCGGTTTGGGGGTTGGGGAGACCCAGTACTTC
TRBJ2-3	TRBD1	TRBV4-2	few	CASSQGGTGGKDTQYF	TGTGCCAGCAGCCAAGGAGGGACAGGGGGCAAAGATACGCAGTATTTT
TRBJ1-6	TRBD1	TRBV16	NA	CASSRGTGESSPLHF	TGTGCCAGCAGCCGTGGGACAGGGGAATCTTCACCCCTCCACTTT
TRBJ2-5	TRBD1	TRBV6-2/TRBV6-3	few	CASSLQGETQYF	TGTGCCAGCAGCCTACAGGGGGAGACCCAGTACTTC
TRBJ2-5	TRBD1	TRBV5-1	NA	CASSLRAGQEGETQYF	TGCGCCAGCAGCTTGAGGGCTGGACAGGAAGGAGAGACCCAGTACTTC
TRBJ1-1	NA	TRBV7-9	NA	CASSLEARAEAFF	TGTGCCAGCAGCTTAGAAGCAAGGGCTGAAGCTTTCTTT